The clone carrying this TCR beta chain was seen more than once but under ten times. The antigen remains unidentified. The sample belongs to a study of PD-L1 blockade in urothelial cancer. Across the whole study: Analysis of blood occurred 3 weeks (second dose) and 6 weeks after treatment start.

Synthetic TCR analog templates were added to each PCR reaction. Sequenced by immunoSEQ multiplex PCR; TCRdb stores in-frame clones only, minus some. The sample has approximately 72,000 clones; more than 75% are singletons. Time point given: pretreatment peripheral blood. Germline CDR1 reads MNHNS; CDR2 reads SASEGT. The length of the CDR3 is 12 residues. V was shortened by 8 bases and J by 3 bases, with 11 bases between the two germline ends. General study results and limits: More expansion of tumor-associated blood clones, seen at 3 weeks, marked durable-benefit patients.

The V gene is TRBV6-1, the J gene TRBJ2-7, with D tentatively TRBD1 (5 bases). The source was PBMCs, collected around atezolizumab (anti-PD-L1) treatment. This receptor was obtained from a man in his 60s with urothelial cancer. The CDR3, as DNA: TGTGCCAGCGCGACAGTACTCTACGAGCAGTACTTC. It encodes CASATVLYEQYF.